This section outlines one T cell receptor beta chain sequence together with its context. The junction had 5 bases not matched to a gene; V was cut back by 6 bases and J by 0 bases. The CDR3 runs to 15 residues. Germline assignment: CDR1 SGHAT and CDR2 FQDESV (reference sequence). In the authors' workflow: Estimation of nucleated cell counts relied on the amplification of reference gene primers. Clones were sequenced by immunoSEQ multiplex PCR, and TCRdb holds only the in-frame ones, with some missing. The DNA gave D and trimming, while V, J and clone size come from that table. The sample carries some 150,000 clones, around 82% recorded once. This entry comes from a study of blood T cell repertoires in COVID-19. Turning to the study itself: Nucleic acid was either cDNA or gDNA, and it came from T cells, B-cell-depleted T cells, or PBMCs.

This TCR came from a human donor in a cohort sampled during active COVID-19. The gene calls are TRBV11-1 and TRBJ2-5; 9 nucleotides align to TRBD2. Sequenced: peripheral blood. In DNA form, the CDR3 reads TGTGCCAGCAGTCTAAGCGGGGGGTACCAAGAGACCCAGTACTTC. Residues: CASSLSGGYQETQYF.